The 28 T cell receptor beta chains listed next were all sequenced from one sample in a study of blood T cell repertoires in COVID-19. Repertoires were generated with immunoSEQ multiplex PCR, while TCRdb's copy carries only in-frame clones and drops some. This table has more than 90,000 clones, over 70% appearing once. Sequencing used peripheral blood. The receptors shown here come from a woman aged 65 to 85 with acute or convalescent COVID-19.

This clone was picked up a small number of times. The chain uses TRBV3-1 (or the pseudogene TRBV3-2) and TRBJ2-1; 13 bases are a match to TRBD2. Germline loops: CDR1 LGHDT, CDR2 YNNKEL (reference sequence). The V gene end was trimmed by 1 base and the J gene end by 6 bases; junction bases not matched to a gene: 9. The CDR3 contains 18 residues. CDR3 in amino acids: CASSQGGRGLAGPNEQFF. CDR3 sequence (DNA): TGTGCCAGCAGCCAAGGAGGGCGGGGACTAGCGGGACCCAATGAGCAGTTCTTC.

This chain joins TRBV19 and TRBJ2-1; D is unresolved. The CDR3 is 13 amino acids. In germline, CDR1 is LNHDA, CDR2 SQIVND (reference sequence). V dropped 8 bases and J dropped 13 bases, with 21 bases sitting between them. CDR3 in amino acids: CASSPREPPLQFF. For the CDR3, the DNA is TGTGCCAGTTCCCCCCGTGAACCCCCACTTCAGTTCTTC.

This clone was recorded only once. The J gene is TRBJ2-3, the V gene TRBV6-5; D is ambiguous. The CDR3 spans 12 residues. With 6 bases removed from V and 5 bases from J, the gap between germline ends came to 9 bases. Per the germline V gene, CDR1 is MNHEY and CDR2 is SVGAGI. The CDR3 is CASSRSGDTQYF. DNA of the CDR3: TGTGCCAGCAGCCGATCGGGAGATACGCAGTATTTT.

The chain has TRBV6-1 and TRBJ2-3; D might be TRBD2 (5 bases). Germline lookup yields CDR1 MNHNS and CDR2 SASEGT. V lost 1 base and J lost 1, with 6 bases in between. The CDR3 contains 14 residues. The CDR3: CASSEERGTDTQYF. DNA for the CDR3: TGTGCCAGCAGTGAAGAGAGGGGCACAGATACGCAGTATTTT.

V usage is TRBV5-6 and J usage is TRBJ2-2, with 7 nucleotides matching TRBD1. The CDR3 loop spans 13 amino acids. CDR1 is SGHDT and CDR2 is YYEEEE in the germline V gene. V lost 4 bases to trimming and J lost 5 bases; unmatched junction nucleotides: 2. CDR3 nucleotide sequence: TGTGCCAGCAGCCCAGGGGGAACCGGGGAGCTGTTTTTT. It codes for CASSPGGTGELFF.

V usage is TRBV7-2 and J usage is TRBJ2-7, with TRBD2 matching over 16 bases. There are 16 residues in the CDR3. Germline CDR1 reads SGHTA; CDR2 reads FQGNSA. Trimming took 8 bases from V and 5 from J; bases not matched to a gene: 9. The CDR3 nucleotides read TGTGCCAGCTCTCGTTGGGGACTAGCGGGAGGGGACGAGCAGTACTTC. Translating it yields CASSRWGLAGGDEQYF.

This clone was seen only a few times. The DNA for the CDR3 is TGTGCCAGCAAAGGAGGGGCCATGTCTGGAAACACCATATATTTT. Its protein product is CASKGGAMSGNTIYF. This rearrangement joins TRBV6-5 to TRBJ1-3; maybe TRBD1 (5 bases). The CDR3 has 15 amino acids. Germline loops: CDR1 MNHEY, CDR2 SVGAGI. Trimming took off 7 bases at V and 1 base at J, with 14 bases between the two ends.

This rearrangement joins TRBV20-1 to TRBJ2-1; D is undetermined. Deletions cut 4 bases from V and 6 bases from J, with 7 bases between. The CDR3 loop spans 11 amino acids. Germline V lookup: CDR1 DFQATT, CDR2 SNEGSKA (reference sequence). CDR3: CSANLRNEQFF. CDR3 sequence (DNA): TGCAGTGCTAACTTGCGCAATGAGCAGTTCTTC.

The rearrangement joins TRBV27 to TRBJ1-5, with D possibly matching TRBD1 (6 bases). The germline gives CDR1 MNHEY, CDR2 SMNVEV (reference sequence). This CDR3 is built from 15 residues. V was cut by 3 bases and J by 4 bases, with 13 bases left in between. The CDR3 region is CASSLSRQANQPQHF. In nucleotides, the CDR3 is TGTGCCAGCAGTTTGAGCCGACAGGCGAATCAGCCCCAGCATTTT.

The rearrangement joins TRBV2 to TRBJ1-1, with TRBD1 identical over 7 bases. Germline V gene sequence: CDR1 SNHLY, CDR2 FYNNEI. After removal of 4 bases from V and 0 bases from J, the junction contained 2 bases not matched to a gene. The CDR3 extends over 14 amino acids. The DNA of the CDR3 is TGTGCCAGCAGTGCGACAGGGATGAACACTGAAGCTTTCTTT. Encoded protein: CASSATGMNTEAFF.

V gene TRBV5-8 combines with J gene TRBJ1-2, with TRBD1 matching 8 bases. The CDR3 covers 15 residues. In germline, CDR1 is SGHTS, CDR2 YDEGEE. J gave up 0 bases and V 2 bases, and 3 bases lay outside the gene matches. This CDR3 reads CASSFTRGPNYGYTF. The CDR3 bases are TGTGCCAGCAGCTTCACCAGGGGGCCTAACTATGGCTACACCTTC.

The V and J genes are TRBV3-1 (or the pseudogene TRBV3-2) and TRBJ2-4, with a weak D call TRBD1 (6 bases). The CDR3 extends over 20 amino acids. CDR1 LGHDT and CDR2 YNNKEL come from the germline V gene (reference sequence). Trimming took off 5 bases at V and 3 bases at J, with 29 bases between the two ends. The CDR3: CASSETGPYGSEINKNIQYF. CDR3 coding DNA: TGTGCCAGCAGCGAGACAGGTCCGTACGGGTCGGAAATTAACAAAAACATTCAGTACTTC.

The gene calls are TRBV5-6 and TRBJ1-5; maybe TRBD1 (6 bases). From germline, CDR1 is SGHDT and CDR2 YYEEEE. V dropped 3 bases and J dropped 6 bases, with 16 bases sitting between them. The CDR3 is made up of 15 amino acids. CDR3 sequence (DNA): TGTGCCAGCAGCTCAGCCGGGGGGCTCGGTCAGCCCCAGCATTTT. It translates to CASSSAGGLGQPQHF. The full variable domain, rest sourced from reference TRBV5-6 and TRBJ1-5, is DAGVTQSPTHLIKTRGQQVTLRCSPKSGHDTVSWYQQALGQGPQFIFQYYEEEERQRGNFPDRFSGHQFPNYSSELNVNALLLGDSALYLCASSSAGGLGQPQHFGDGTRLSIL.

This clone was observed a few times. The rearrangement uses TRBV5-4 and TRBJ2-2; no clear D. This CDR3 is built from 14 residues. Germline assignment: CDR1 SGHNT and CDR2 YYREEE (reference sequence). V was trimmed by 9 bases and J by 0 bases, leaving 12 bases between them. The CDR3 protein is CAIQGGTNTGELFF. CDR3 coding DNA: TGTGCCATCCAAGGCGGAACGAACACCGGGGAGCTGTTTTTT.

This chain connects TRBV10-3 to TRBJ2-1; D perhaps matches TRBD2 (7 bases). The V end was cut by 4 bases, the J end by 1 base, with 11 bases between. CDR3 length: 15 residues. Germline values: CDR1 ENHRY, CDR2 SYGVKD. Here the CDR3 DNA reads TGTGCCATCAGTGGAGGGGGGGTTTCCTACAATGAGCAGTTCTTC. This codes for CAISGGGVSYNEQFF.

V and J are TRBV9 and TRBJ1-3, with D possibly TRBD1 on 6 matching bases. V gave up 3 bases and J gave up 8 bases, with 18 bases separating them. Germline assignment: CDR1 SGDLS and CDR2 YYNGEE. CDR3 size: 15 residues. The CDR3 sequence: CASSGNRAPRHTIYF. CDR3 nucleotide sequence: TGTGCCAGCAGCGGGAACAGGGCGCCCAGGCACACCATATATTTT.

The gene calls are TRBV19 and TRBJ2-2; D is possibly TRBD1 (6 bases). V shed 7 bases and J shed 3 bases, with 12 bases lying between them. CDR1 LNHDA and CDR2 SQIVND come from the germline V gene (reference sequence). The CDR3 covers 14 residues. The CDR3 sequence is CASKGEWYTGELFF. CDR3 sequence (DNA): TGTGCCAGTAAGGGGGAATGGTACACCGGGGAGCTGTTTTTT.

As for this clone: Other DNA sequences of this sample code for an identical CDR3. The chain recombines TRBV5-1 with TRBJ1-1; 8 bases line up with TRBD1. The CDR3 spans 14 residues. From germline, CDR1 is SGHRS and CDR2 YFSETQ. V shed 4 bases, J shed 5 bases, and the junction held 7 bases outside the gene matches. The CDR3 region has the DNA TGCGCCAGCAGCACCACAGGGGGAGGGACTGAAGCTTTCTTT. This translates into CASSTTGGGTEAFF.

The chain couples TRBV19 to TRBJ1-6, with D perhaps TRBD1 (6 bases). Trimming took 1 base from V and 7 from J, leaving 20 bases between them. This CDR3 has 18 amino acids. CDR1 is LNHDA and CDR2 is SQIVND in the germline V gene (reference sequence). DNA for the CDR3: TGTGCCAGTAGTATAGTTCTCGCCCTACAGGGTCGGAATTCACCCCTCCACTTT. Translating it yields CASSIVLALQGRNSPLHF. Filled out from reference TRBV19 and TRBJ1-6, the complete variable domain reads DGGITQSPKYLFRKEGQNVTLSCEQNLNHDAMYWYRQDPGQGLRLIYYSQIVNDFQKGDIAEGYSVSREKKESFPLTVTSAQKNPTAFYLCASSIVLALQGRNSPLHFGNGTRLTVT.

The genes are TRBV6-1 and TRBJ1-1; tentatively, D is TRBD1 (5 bases). Germline V gene sequence: CDR1 MNHNS, CDR2 SASEGT. The CDR3 is made up of 15 amino acids. Trimming took 2 bases from V and 11 from J, leaving 21 bases between them. The CDR3 here is CASSELVGELGKAFF. CDR3 in DNA: TGTGCCAGCAGTGAACTTGTAGGGGAACTGGGGAAGGCTTTCTTT.

The rearrangement joins TRBV5-1 to TRBJ2-7, with D possibly TRBD2 on 5 matching bases. Germline values: CDR1 SGHRS, CDR2 YFSETQ. The length of the CDR3 is 15 residues. The V and J ends lost 0 bases and 2 bases respectively, with 12 bases between them. The CDR3 DNA reads TGCGCCAGCAGCTTGGCCCTGGCCGGGGCCTACGAGCAGTACTTC. Its translation is CASSLALAGAYEQYF.

CDR3: CASKRAFGGDQPQHF. CDR3 sequence (DNA): TGTGCCAGTAAGAGGGCCTTTGGGGGGGATCAGCCCCAGCATTTT. The genes are TRBV19 and TRBJ1-5; possibly TRBD1 for D (5 bases). This CDR3 is built from 15 residues. The germline V and J ends were trimmed by 7 bases and 5 bases, with 18 bases remaining between them. Germline V gene lookup returns CDR1 LNHDA and CDR2 SQIVND (reference sequence).

The rearrangement joins TRBV5-1 to TRBJ1-1; 11 nucleotides match TRBD1. Trimming at V came to 4 bases and at J to 3 bases, leaving 2 bases not matched to a gene. The CDR3 runs 14 residues. The germline gives CDR1 SGHRS, CDR2 YFSETQ. CDR3 bases: TGCGCCAGCAGCCCGGGACAGGGGGACACTGAAGCTTTCTTT. The encoded protein is CASSPGQGDTEAFF.

A few counts support this clone. This same CDR3 is encoded by further DNA sequences in the sample. For the CDR3, the DNA is TGTGCCTGGACAGGGGGTAGCAATCAGCCCCAGCATTTT. This sequence encodes CAWTGGSNQPQHF. The chain joins TRBV30 to TRBJ1-5, with 7 bases identical to TRBD1. CDR1 is GTSNPN and CDR2 is SVGIG in the germline V gene (reference sequence). The CDR3 is 13 residues long. With V trimmed by 4 bases and J by 0 bases, 0 bases remained unmatched.

A word on this clone: Other DNA sequences in the sample encode the same CDR3. The chain uses TRBV3-1 (or the pseudogene TRBV3-2) and TRBJ2-7; perhaps TRBD1 as D (6 bases). Looked up from germline, CDR1 is LGHDT and CDR2 is YNNKEL (reference sequence). This CDR3 is built from 12 residues. V lost 3 bases to trimming and J lost 3 bases, with 6 bases between them. The CDR3 coding sequence is TGTGCCAGCAGCCAGGACAGCTACGAGCAGTACTTC. It encodes CASSQDSYEQYF.

This clone has only one observation. The V gene is TRBV13, the J gene TRBJ2-1; perhaps TRBD1 as D (5 bases). Germline assignment: CDR1 PRHDT and CDR2 FYEKMQ (reference sequence). CDR3 length equals 14 residues. Trimming shortened V by 3 bases and J by 7 bases, and 13 bases separated the two germline ends. As DNA, the CDR3 is TGTGCCAGCAGCTTTCCACTTCAGGGTAATGAGCAGTTCTTC. The encoded protein is CASSFPLQGNEQFF.

V is TRBV6-5 and J is TRBJ1-2, with TRBD1 matching over 9 bases. J lost 6 bases, V lost 11 bases, and 13 bases had no gene match. The length of the CDR3 is 14 residues. CDR1 and CDR2 from the germline V gene are MNHEY and SVGAGI. The CDR3 bases are TGTGCCTCTGACCGGGGACAGGGAACTGATGGCTACACCTTC. Translating it yields CASDRGQGTDGYTF.

This chain joins TRBV5-1 and TRBJ2-7; tentatively, D is TRBD1 (6 bases). The length of the CDR3 is 14 residues. Germline V gene lookup returns CDR1 SGHRS and CDR2 YFSETQ. V gave up 0 bases and J gave up 1 base, with 8 bases separating them. The CDR3 DNA reads as TGCGCCAGCAGCTTGGAGGGGACATCCTACGAGCAGTACTTC. This encodes CASSLEGTSYEQYF.